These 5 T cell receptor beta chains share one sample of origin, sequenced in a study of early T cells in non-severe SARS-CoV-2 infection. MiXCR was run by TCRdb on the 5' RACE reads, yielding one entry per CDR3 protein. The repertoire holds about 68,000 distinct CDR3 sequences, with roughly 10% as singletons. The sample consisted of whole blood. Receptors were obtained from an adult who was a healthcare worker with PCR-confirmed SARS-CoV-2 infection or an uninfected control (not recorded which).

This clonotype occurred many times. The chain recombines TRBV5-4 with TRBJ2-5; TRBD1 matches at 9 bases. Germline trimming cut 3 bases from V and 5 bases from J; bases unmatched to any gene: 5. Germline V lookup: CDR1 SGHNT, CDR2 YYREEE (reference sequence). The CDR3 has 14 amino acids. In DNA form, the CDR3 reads TGTGCCAGCAGCTATACAGGGGGCCGGGAGACCCAGTACTTC. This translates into CASSYTGGRETQYF.

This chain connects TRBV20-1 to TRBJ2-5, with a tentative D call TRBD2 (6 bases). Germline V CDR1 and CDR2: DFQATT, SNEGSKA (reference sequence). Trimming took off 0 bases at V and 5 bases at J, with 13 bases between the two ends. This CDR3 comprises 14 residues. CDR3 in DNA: TGCAGTGCTAGAGATGGGCGAGGGAGGGAGACCCAGTACTTC. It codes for CSARDGRGRETQYF.

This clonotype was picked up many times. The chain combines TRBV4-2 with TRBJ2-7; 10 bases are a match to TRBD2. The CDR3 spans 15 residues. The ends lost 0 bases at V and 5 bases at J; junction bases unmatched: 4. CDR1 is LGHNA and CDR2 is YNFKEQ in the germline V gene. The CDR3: CASSQDSGRIDEQYF. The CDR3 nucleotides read TGTGCCAGCAGCCAAGATAGCGGGAGGATTGACGAGCAGTACTTC.

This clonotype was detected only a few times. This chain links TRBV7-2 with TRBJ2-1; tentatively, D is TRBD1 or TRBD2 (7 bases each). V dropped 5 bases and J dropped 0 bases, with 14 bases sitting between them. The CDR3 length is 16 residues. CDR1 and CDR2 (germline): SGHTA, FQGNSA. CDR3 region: CASSQGGFSSYNEQFF. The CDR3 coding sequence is TGTGCCAGCAGCCAGGGGGGGTTCAGCTCCTACAATGAGCAGTTCTTC.

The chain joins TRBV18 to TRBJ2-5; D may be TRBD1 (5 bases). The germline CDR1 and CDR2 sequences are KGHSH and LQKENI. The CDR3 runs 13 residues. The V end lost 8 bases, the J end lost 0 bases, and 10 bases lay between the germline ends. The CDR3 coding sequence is TGTGCCAGCCATCAGGGATACCAAGAGACCCAGTACTTC. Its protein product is CASHQGYQETQYF.